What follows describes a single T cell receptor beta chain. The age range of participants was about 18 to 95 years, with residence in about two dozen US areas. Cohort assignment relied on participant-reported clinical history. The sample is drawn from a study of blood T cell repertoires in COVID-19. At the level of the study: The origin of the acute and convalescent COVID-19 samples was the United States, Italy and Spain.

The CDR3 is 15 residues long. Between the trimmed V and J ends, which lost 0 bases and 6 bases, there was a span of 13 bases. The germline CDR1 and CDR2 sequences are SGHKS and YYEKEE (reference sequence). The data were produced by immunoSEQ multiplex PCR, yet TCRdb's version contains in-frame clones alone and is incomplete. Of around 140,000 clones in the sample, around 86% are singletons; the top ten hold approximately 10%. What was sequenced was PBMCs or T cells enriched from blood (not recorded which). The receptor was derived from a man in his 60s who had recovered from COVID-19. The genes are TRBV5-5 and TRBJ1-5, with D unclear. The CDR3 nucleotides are TGTGCCAGCAGCTTGGCCTTCCGGGGAAGTCAGCCCCAGCATTTT. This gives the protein CASSLAFRGSQPQHF.